This T cell receptor (beta chain) is from a study of early T cells in non-severe SARS-CoV-2 infection. MiXCR was run by TCRdb on the 5' RACE reads, yielding one entry per CDR3 protein. The table records tens of thousands of distinct CDR3 sequences, approximately 5.3% of them present only once. This clonotype was seen at least ten times. CDR3 length equals 11 residues. Germline CDR1 KGHSH, CDR2 LQKENI. With 4 bases removed from V and 6 bases from J, the gap between germline ends came to 6 bases. This rearrangement joins TRBV18 to TRBJ1-1; D gene ambiguous. This clonotype was obtained from an adult who was a healthcare worker with PCR-confirmed SARS-CoV-2 infection or an uninfected control (not recorded which). Sequencing was performed on whole blood. The CDR3 loop is CASSRTAEAFF. DNA of the CDR3: TGTGCCAGCTCACGGACCGCTGAAGCTTTCTTT.